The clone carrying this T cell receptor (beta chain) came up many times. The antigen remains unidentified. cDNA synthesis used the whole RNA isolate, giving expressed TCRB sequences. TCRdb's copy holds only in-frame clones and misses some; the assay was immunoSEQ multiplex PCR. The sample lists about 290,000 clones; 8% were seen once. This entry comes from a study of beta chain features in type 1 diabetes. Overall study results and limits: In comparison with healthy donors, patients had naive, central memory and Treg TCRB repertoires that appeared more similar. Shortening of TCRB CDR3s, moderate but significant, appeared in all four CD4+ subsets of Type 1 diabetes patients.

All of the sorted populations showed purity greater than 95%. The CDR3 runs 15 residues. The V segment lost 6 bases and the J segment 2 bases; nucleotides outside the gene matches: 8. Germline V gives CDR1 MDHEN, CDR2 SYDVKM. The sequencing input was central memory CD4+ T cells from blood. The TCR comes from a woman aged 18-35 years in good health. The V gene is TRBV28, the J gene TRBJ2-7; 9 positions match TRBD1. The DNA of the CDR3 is TGTGCCAGCAGGAGACAGGGGGGGTCCCCCTACGAGCAGTACGTC. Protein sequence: CASRRQGGSPYEQYV.